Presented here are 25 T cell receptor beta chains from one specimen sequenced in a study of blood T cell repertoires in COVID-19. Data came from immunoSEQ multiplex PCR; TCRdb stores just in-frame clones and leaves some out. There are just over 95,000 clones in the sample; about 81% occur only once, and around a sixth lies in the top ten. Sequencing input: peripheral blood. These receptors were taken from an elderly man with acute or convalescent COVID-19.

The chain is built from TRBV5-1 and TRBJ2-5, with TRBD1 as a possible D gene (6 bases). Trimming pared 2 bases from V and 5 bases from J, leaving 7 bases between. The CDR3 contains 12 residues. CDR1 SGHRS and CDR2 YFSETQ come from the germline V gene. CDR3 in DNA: TGCGCCAGCAGCTTCGACAGGGAGACCCAGTACTTC. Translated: CASSFDRETQYF.

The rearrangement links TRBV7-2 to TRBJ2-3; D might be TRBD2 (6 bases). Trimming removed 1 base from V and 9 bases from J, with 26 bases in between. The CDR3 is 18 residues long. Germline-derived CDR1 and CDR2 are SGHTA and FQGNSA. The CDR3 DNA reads TGTGCCAGCAGCTTAGGTCCCCAGTTGGGTCGGGAGTTTCGGACGCAGTATTTT. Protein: CASSLGPQLGREFRTQYF.

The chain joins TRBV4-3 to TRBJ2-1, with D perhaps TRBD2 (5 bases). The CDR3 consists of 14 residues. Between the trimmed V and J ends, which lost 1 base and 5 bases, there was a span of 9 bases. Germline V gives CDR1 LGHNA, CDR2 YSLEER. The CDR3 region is CASSQGGRDNEQFF. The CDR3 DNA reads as TGCGCCAGCAGCCAAGGAGGGCGCGACAATGAGCAGTTCTTC.

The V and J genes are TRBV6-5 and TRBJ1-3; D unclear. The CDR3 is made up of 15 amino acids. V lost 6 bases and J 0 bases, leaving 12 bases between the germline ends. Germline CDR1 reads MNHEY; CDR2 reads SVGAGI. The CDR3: CASRRSQSSGNTIYF. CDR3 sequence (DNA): TGTGCCAGCAGGCGTTCCCAAAGCTCTGGAAACACCATATATTTT.

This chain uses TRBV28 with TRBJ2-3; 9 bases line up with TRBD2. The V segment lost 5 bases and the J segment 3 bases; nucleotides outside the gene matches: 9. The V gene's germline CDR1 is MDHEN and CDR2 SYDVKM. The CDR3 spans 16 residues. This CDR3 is CASSGSRAGGTDTQYF. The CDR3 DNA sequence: TGTGCCAGCAGTGGATCTAGAGCGGGAGGAACAGATACGCAGTATTTT.

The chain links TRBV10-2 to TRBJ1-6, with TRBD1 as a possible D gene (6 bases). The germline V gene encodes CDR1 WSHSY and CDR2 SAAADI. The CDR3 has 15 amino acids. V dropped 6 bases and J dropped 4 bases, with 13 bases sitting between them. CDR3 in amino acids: CASRNWTAYNSPLHF. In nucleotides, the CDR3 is TGCGCCAGCAGGAACTGGACAGCTTATAATTCACCCCTCCACTTT.

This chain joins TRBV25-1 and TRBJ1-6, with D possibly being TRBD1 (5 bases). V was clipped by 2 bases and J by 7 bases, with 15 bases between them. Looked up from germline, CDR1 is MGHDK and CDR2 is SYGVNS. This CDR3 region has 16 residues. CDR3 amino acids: CASSERLGALNSPLHF. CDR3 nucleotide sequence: TGTGCCAGCAGTGAAAGGCTAGGGGCATTAAATTCACCCCTCCACTTT. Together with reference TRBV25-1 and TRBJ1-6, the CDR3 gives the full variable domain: EADIYQTPRYLVIGTGKKITLECSQTMGHDKMYWYQQDPGMELHLIHYSYGVNSTEKGDLSSESTVSRIRTEHFPLTLESARPSHTSQYLCASSERLGALNSPLHFGNGTRLTVT.

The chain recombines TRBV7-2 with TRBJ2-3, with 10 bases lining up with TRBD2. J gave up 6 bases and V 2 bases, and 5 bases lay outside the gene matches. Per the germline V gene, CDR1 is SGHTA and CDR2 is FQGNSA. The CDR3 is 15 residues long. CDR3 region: CASSLLAGEFDTQYF. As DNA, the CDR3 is TGTGCCAGCAGCTTACTAGCGGGAGAATTTGATACGCAGTATTTT.

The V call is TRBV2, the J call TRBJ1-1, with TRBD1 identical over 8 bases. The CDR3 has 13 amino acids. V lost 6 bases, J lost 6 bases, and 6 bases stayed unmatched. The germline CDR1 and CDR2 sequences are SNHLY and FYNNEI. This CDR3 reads CASSRTGTAEAFF. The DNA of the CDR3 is TGTGCCAGCAGCAGGACAGGGACAGCTGAAGCTTTCTTT.

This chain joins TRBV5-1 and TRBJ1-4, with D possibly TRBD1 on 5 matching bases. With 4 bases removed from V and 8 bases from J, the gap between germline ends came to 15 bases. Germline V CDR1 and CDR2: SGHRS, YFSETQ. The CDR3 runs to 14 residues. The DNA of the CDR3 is TGCGCCAGCAGCGCGGGGGACGTTTACGAAAAACTGTTTTTT. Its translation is CASSAGDVYEKLFF.

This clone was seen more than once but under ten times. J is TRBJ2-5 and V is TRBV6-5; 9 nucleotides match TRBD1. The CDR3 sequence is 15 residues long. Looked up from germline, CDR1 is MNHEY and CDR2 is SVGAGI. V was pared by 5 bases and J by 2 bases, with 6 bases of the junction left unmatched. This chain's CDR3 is CASSRGTGIQETQYF. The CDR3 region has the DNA TGTGCCAGCAGTAGGGGGACAGGGATACAAGAGACCCAGTACTTC.

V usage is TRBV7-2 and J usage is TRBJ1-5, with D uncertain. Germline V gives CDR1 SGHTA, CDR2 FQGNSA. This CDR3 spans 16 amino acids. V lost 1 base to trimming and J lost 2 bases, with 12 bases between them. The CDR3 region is CASSLGAGWGNQPQHF. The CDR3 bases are TGTGCCAGCAGCTTAGGGGCAGGATGGGGCAATCAGCCCCAGCATTTT.

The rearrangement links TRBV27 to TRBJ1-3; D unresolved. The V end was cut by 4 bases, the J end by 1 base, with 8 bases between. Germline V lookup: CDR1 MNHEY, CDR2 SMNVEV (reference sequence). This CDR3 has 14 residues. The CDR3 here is CASSSGLSGNTIYF. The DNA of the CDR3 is TGTGCCAGCAGTTCGGGTCTTTCTGGAAACACCATATATTTT.

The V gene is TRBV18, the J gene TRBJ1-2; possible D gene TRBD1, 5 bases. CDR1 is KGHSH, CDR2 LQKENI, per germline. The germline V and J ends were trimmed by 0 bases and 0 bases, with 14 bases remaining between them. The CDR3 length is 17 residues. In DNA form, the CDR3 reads TGTGCCAGCTCACCACCAACTTTCACAGGACCTAACTATGGCTACACCTTC. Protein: CASSPPTFTGPNYGYTF.

CDR3 protein: CASSPRTSGSSTDTQYF. As DNA, the CDR3 is TGTGCCAGCAGCCCAAGGACTAGCGGGAGTAGCACAGATACGCAGTATTTT. The chain is built from TRBV9 and TRBJ2-3; TRBD2 matches 13 bases. Unmatched junction bases numbered 5, after V lost 4 bases and J lost 0 bases. The CDR3 is 17 residues long. Germline-derived CDR1 and CDR2 are SGDLS and YYNGEE.

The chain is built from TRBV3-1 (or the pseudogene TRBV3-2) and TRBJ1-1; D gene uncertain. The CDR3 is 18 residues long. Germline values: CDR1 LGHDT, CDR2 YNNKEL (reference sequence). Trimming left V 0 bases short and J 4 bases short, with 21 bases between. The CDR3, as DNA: TGTGCCAGCAGCCAAGAATTTTGGCAGGAGGCCCCTGGCACTGAAGCTTTCTTT. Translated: CASSQEFWQEAPGTEAFF.

The CDR3: CASSYPRDRGLNTEAFF. CDR3 bases: TGTGCCAGCAGTTACCCTCGGGACAGGGGGTTGAACACTGAAGCTTTCTTT. The chain joins TRBV6-2 or TRBV6-3 to TRBJ1-1; 11 bases line up with TRBD1. The ends lost 2 bases at V and 0 bases at J; junction bases unmatched: 5. Germline CDR1 and CDR2: MNHEY and SVGEGT. The CDR3 has 17 amino acids.

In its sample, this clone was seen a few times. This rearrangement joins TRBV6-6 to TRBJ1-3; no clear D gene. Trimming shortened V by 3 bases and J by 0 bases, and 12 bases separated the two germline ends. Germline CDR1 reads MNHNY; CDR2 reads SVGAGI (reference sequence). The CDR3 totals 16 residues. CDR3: CASSYRTDFSGNTIYF. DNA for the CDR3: TGTGCCAGCAGTTATAGGACTGACTTCTCTGGAAACACCATATATTTT.

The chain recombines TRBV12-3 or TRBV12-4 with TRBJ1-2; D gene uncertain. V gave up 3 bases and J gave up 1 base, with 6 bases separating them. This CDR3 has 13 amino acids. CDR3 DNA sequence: TGTGCCAGCAGTTTCAGTGGTAACTATGGCTACACCTTC. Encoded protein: CASSFSGNYGYTF.

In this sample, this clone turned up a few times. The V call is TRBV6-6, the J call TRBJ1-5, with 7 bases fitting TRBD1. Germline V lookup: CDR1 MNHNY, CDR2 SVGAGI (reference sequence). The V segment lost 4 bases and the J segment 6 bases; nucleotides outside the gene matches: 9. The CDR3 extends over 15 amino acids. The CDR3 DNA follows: TGTGCCAGCAGTTCCCAAGACAGGGCTGGTCAGCCCCAGCATTTT. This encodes CASSSQDRAGQPQHF.

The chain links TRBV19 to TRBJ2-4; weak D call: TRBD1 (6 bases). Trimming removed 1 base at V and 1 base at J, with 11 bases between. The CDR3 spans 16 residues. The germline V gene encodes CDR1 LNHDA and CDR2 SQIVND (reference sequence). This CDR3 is CASSIVNTGAKNIQYF. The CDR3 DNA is TGTGCCAGTAGTATAGTGAACACAGGGGCCAAAAACATTCAGTACTTC.

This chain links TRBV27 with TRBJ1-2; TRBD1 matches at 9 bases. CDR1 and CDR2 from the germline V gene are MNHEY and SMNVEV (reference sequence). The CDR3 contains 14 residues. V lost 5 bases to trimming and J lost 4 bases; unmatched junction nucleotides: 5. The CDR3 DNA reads TGTGCCAGCAGTCAAACAGGGGGCCCCTATGGCTACACCTTC. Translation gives CASSQTGGPYGYTF.

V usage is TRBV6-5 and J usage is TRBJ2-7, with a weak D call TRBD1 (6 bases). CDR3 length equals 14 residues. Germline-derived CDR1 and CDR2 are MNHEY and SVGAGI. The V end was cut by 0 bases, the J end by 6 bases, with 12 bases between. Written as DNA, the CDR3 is TGTGCCAGCAGTTACTCACTCCAGGGGATCGAGCAGTACTTC. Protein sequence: CASSYSLQGIEQYF.

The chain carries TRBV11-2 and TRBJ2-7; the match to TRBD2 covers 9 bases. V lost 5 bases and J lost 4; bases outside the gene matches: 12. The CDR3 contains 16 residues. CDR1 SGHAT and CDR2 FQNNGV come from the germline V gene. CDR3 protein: CASSPVRREGQYEQYF. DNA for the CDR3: TGTGCCAGCAGCCCAGTACGGCGGGAGGGCCAATACGAGCAGTACTTC.

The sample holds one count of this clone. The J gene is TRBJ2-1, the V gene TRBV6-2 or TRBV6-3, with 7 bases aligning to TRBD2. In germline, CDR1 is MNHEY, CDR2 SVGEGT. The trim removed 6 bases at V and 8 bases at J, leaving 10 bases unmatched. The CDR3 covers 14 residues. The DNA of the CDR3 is TGTGCCAGCAGCCCGGGGAGGGGTTGGGATGAGCAGTTCTTC. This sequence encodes CASSPGRGWDEQFF.